The clone carrying this T cell receptor (beta chain) came up a few times. Its antigen remains unidentified. The entry originates in a study of identical twins. Study outcomes and limitations: The authors drew conclusions from cross-sectional statistical analysis rather than following the same donors.

V was trimmed by 1 base and J by 8 bases, leaving 11 bases between them. This CDR3 is 14 amino acids long. Germline V CDR1 and CDR2: LGHDT, YNNKEL (reference sequence). A universal primer site was created by template switching, with the cDNA bearing unique molecular identifiers. TCRdb re-analysed the 5' RACE reads in MiXCR, keeping a single row per CDR3 protein. The data show around 1.7 million distinct CDR3 sequences, with 25% to 35% seen just once and under 0.35% held by the top ten. Specimen: cord blood. The TCR was taken from a newborn girl in good health. The chain employs TRBV3-1 and TRBJ1-4; a weak D match, TRBD1 (6 bases). Here the CDR3 DNA reads TGTGCCAGCAGCCAAGCGAGGGGGAGAGAAAAACTGTTTTTT. It specifies CASSQARGREKLFF.